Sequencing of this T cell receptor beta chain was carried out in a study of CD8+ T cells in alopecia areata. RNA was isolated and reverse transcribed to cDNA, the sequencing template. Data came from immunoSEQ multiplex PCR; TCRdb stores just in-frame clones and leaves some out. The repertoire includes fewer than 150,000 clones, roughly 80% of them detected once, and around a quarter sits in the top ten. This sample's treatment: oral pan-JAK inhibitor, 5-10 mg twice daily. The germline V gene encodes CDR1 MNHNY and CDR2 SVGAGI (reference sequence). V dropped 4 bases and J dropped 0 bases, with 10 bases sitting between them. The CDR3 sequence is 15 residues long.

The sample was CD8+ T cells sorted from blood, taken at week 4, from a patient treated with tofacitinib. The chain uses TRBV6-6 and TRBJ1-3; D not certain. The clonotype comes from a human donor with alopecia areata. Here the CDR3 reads CASSSLHSSGNTIYF. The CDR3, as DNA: TGTGCCAGCAGTTCACTCCACAGCTCTGGAAACACCATATATTTT.